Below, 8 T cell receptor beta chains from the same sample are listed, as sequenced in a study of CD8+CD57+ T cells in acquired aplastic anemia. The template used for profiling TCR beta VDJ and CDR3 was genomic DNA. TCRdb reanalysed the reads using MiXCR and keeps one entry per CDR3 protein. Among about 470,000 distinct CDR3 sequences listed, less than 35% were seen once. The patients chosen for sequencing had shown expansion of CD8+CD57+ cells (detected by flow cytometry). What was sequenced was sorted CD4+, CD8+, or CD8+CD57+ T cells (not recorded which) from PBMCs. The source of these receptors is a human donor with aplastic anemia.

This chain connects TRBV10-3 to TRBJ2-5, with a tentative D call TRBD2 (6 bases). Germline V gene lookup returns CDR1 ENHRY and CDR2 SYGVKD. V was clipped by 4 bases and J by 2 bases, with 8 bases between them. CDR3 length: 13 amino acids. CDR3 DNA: TGTGCCATCAGTGCGGGGACTCAAGAGACCCAGTACTTC. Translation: CAISAGTQETQYF.

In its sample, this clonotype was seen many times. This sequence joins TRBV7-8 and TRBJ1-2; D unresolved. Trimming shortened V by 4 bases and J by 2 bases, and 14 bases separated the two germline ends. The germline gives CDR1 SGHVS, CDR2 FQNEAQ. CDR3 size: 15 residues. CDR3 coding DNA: TGTGCCAGCAGCTCTGGGCAAGACCAAAACTATGGCTACACCTTC. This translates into CASSSGQDQNYGYTF.

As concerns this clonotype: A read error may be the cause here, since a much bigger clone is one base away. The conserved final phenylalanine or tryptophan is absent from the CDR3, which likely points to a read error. CDR3 region: CASRERGNSPLHL. CDR3 bases: TGCGCCAGCAGGGAGAGGGGTAATTCACCCCTCCACCTT. This sequence joins TRBV5-1 and TRBJ1-6; D perhaps matches TRBD1 (5 bases). CDR3 length: 13 amino acids. The V gene lost 5 bases and the J gene lost 6 bases, with 9 bases spanning the gap. Germline loops: CDR1 SGHRS, CDR2 YFSETQ.

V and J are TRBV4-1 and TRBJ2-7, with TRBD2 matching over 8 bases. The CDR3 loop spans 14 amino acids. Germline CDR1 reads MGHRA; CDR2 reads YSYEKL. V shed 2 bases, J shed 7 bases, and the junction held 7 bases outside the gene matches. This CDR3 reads CASSQPIPSGEQYF. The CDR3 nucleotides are TGCGCCAGCAGCCAACCAATACCTAGCGGGGAGCAGTACTTC.

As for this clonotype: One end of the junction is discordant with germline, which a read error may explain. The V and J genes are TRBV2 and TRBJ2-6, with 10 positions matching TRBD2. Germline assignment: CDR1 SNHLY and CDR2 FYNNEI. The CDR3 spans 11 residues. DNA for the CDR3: TGTGCCAGCAGTGTGGGGGCTAGCGGGAGATTC. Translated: CASSVGASGRF.

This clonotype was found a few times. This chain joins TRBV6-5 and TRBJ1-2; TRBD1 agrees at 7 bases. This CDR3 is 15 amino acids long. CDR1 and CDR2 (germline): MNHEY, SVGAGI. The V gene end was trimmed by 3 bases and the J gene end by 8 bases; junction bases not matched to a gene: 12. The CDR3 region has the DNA TGTGCCAGCAGTTATCTGGAGCAGGGGGTAGGAGGCTACACCTTC. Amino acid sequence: CASSYLEQGVGGYTF.

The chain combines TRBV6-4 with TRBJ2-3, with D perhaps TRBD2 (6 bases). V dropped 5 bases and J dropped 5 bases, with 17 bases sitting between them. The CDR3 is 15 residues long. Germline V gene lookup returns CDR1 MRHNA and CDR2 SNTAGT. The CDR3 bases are TGTGCCAGCAGTCCTCTAGCGCAGGGCAGAGATACGCAGTATTTT. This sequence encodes CASSPLAQGRDTQYF.

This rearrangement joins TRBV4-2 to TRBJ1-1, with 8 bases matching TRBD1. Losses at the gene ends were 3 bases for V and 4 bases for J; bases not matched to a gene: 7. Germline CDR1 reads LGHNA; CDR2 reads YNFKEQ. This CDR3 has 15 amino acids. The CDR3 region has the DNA TGTGCCAGCAGCCATCCGGACAGGGAGGGCACTGAAGCTTTCTTT. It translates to CASSHPDREGTEAFF.